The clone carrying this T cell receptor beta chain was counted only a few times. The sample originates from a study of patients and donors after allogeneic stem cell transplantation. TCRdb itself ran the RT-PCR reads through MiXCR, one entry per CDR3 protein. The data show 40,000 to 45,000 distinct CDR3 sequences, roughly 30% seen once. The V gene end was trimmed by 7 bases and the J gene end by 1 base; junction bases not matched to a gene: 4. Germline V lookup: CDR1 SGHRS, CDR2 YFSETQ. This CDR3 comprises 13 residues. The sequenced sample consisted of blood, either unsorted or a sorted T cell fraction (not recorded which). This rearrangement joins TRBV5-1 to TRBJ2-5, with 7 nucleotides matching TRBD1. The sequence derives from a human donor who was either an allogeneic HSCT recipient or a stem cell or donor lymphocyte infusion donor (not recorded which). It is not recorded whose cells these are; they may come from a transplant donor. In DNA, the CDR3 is TGCGCCAGCGGGTGGGACAGCCAAGAGACCCAGTACTTC. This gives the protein CASGWDSQETQYF.